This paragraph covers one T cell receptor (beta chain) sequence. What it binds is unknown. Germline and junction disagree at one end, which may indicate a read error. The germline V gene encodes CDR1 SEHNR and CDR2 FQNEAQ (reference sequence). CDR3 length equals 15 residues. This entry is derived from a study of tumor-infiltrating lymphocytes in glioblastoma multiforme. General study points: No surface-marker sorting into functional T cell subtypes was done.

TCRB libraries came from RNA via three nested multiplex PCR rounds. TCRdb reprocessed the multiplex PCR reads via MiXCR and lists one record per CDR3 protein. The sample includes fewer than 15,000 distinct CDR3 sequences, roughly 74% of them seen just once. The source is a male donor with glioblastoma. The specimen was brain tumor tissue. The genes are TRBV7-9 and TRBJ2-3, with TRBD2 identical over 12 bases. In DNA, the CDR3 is TGTGCCAGCACCGACGAGACTAGCGGGAGTGGTACGCAGAATTTT. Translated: CASTDETSGSGTQNF.